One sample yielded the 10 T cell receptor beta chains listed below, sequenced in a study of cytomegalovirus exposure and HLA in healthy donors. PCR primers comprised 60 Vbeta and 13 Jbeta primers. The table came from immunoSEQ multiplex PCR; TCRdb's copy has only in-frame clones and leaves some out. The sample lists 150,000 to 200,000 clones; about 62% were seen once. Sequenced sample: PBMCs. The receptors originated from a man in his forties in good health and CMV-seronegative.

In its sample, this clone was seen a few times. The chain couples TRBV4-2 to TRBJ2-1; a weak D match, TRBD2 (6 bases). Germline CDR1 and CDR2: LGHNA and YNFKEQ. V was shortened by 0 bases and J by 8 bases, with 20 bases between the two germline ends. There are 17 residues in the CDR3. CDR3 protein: CASSQDLGDSLLYEQFF. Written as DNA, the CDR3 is TGTGCCAGCAGCCAAGATCTGGGGGACTCCCTTCTATATGAGCAGTTCTTC.

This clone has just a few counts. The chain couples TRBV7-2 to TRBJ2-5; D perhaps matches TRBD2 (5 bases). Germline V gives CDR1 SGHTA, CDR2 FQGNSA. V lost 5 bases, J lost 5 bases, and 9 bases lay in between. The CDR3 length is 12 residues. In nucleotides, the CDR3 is TGTGCCAGCAGCGCCCCGGGGGAGACCCAGTACTTC. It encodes CASSAPGETQYF.

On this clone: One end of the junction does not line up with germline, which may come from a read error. CDR3: CASSLAGTGIVF. CDR3 sequence (DNA): TGTGCCAGCAGCTTGGCCGGGACAGGGATTGTTTTT. The genes are TRBV5-5 and TRBJ1-4; TRBD1 agrees at 9 bases. The CDR3 is 12 residues long. Per the germline V gene, CDR1 is SGHKS and CDR2 is YYEKEE (reference sequence).

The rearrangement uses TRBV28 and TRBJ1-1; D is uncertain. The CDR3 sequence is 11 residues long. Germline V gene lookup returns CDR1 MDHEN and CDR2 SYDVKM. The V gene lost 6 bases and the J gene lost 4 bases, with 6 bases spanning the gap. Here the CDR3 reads CASRRPTEAFF. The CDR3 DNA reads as TGTGCCAGCAGGAGGCCCACTGAAGCTTTCTTT. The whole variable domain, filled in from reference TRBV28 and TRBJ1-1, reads DVKVTQSSRYLVKRTGEKVFLECVQDMDHENMFWYRQDPGLGLRLIYFSYDVKMKEKGDIPEGYSVSREKKERFSLILESASTNQTSMYLCASRRPTEAFFGQGTRLTVV.

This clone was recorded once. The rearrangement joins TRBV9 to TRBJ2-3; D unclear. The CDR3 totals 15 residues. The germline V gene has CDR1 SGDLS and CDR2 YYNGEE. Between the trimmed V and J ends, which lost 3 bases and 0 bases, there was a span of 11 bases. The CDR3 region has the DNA TGTGCCAGCAGCGACGGTTCATCTAGCACAGATACGCAGTATTTT. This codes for CASSDGSSSTDTQYF.

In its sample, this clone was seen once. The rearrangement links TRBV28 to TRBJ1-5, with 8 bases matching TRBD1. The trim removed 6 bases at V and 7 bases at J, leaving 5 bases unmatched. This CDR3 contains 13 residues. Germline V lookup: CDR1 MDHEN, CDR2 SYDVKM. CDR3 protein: CASRTGDRQPQHF. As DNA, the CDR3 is TGTGCCAGCAGGACAGGGGATAGGCAGCCCCAGCATTTT.

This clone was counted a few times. CDR3 DNA: TGTGCCAGCAGCTTAGATGGAAGGGCAGGGGACTACGAGCAGTACTTC. Its translation: CASSLDGRAGDYEQYF. The V call is TRBV11-3, the J call TRBJ2-7; D possibly corresponds to TRBD1 (6 bases). Germline V gives CDR1 SGHNT, CDR2 YENEEA. This CDR3 is 16 amino acids long. V gave up 0 bases and J gave up 3 bases, with 15 bases separating them.

In DNA, the CDR3 is TGTGCCAGCAGTCCTGGACAGCCGAACACCGGGGAGCTGTTTTTT. Its protein product is CASSPGQPNTGELFF. The gene calls are TRBV2 and TRBJ2-2; TRBD1 might be the D (6 bases). This CDR3 has 15 amino acids. V lost 5 bases and J lost 0, with 10 bases in between. Germline V gene lookup returns CDR1 SNHLY and CDR2 FYNNEI.

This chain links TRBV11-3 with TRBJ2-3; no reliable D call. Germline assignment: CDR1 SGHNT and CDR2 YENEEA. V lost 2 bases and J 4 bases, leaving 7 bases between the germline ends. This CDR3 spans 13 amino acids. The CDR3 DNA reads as TGTGCCAGCAGCTTAAGGCGGTCAGATACGCAGTATTTT. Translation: CASSLRRSDTQYF.

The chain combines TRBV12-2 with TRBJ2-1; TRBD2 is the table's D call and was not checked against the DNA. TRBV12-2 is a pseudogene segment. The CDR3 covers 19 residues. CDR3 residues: CASRPAEGWRECSYNEQFF. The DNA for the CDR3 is TGTGCAAGTCGCCCTGCTGAGGGATGGCGGGAGTGCTCCTACAATGAGCAGTTCTTC.